This T cell receptor beta chain is from a study of blood T cell repertoires in COVID-19. In the original workflow: Estimation of nucleated cell counts relied on the amplification of reference gene primers. Data came from immunoSEQ multiplex PCR; TCRdb stores just in-frame clones and leaves some out. V and J calls plus clone size are reproduced from that table; the DNA served to infer D and trimming. The sample consists of about 190,000 clones, around 90% of them appearing once. The CDR3 length is 18 residues. Trimming left V 4 bases short and J 0 bases short, with 19 bases between. The germline V gene encodes CDR1 LGHDT and CDR2 YNNKEL (reference sequence).

The receptor was isolated from a man in his forties with acute or convalescent COVID-19. This chain uses TRBV3-1 (or the pseudogene TRBV3-2) with TRBJ2-1, with a weak D call TRBD1 (5 bases). The source material was peripheral blood. The CDR3 is CASSPPVRAGNSYNEQFF. The CDR3 bases are TGTGCCAGCAGCCCCCCCGTCAGGGCAGGAAACTCCTACAATGAGCAGTTCTTC.